The entry below gives a single T cell receptor beta chain sequence along with its context. The antigen is not known. Measured with immunoSEQ multiplex PCR; TCRdb has only the in-frame clones, and not every one. The table shows some 110,000 clones, with roughly 87% occurring only once. CDR1 and CDR2 from the germline V gene are MDHEN and SYDVKM. The CDR3 loop spans 14 amino acids. V was pared by 5 bases and J by 4 bases, with 14 bases between. The data derive from a study of T cell responses to AZD1222 COVID-19 vaccine. Study-level findings and limits: The breadth and depth of Spike-specific TCRs increased once two AZD1222 doses had been given. In a largely white British group with more females than males, clonal diversity was possibly underestimated.

The V call is TRBV28, the J call TRBJ1-2; D ambiguous. The material sequenced was peripheral blood, taken on day 0 of AZD1222 vaccination. The receptor's source is an adult in good health. Here the CDR3 DNA reads TGTGCCAGCAGTCCGATTGGCAGGCCCTATGGCTACACCTTC. It specifies CASSPIGRPYGYTF.